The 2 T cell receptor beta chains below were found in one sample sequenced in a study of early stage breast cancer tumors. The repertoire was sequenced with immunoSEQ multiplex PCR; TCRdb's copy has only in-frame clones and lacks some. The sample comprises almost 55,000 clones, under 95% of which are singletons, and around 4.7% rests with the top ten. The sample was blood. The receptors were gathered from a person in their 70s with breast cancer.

CDR3 sequence: CASSPTRGVNTEAFF. The CDR3 nucleotides are TGTGCCAGCAGCCCAACCAGGGGTGTGAACACTGAAGCTTTCTTT. This rearrangement joins TRBV11-2 to TRBJ1-1, with D maybe TRBD1 (6 bases). The CDR3 sequence is 15 residues long. CDR1 is SGHAT, CDR2 FQNNGV, per germline. The V end lost 5 bases, the J end lost 0 bases, and 13 bases lay between the germline ends.

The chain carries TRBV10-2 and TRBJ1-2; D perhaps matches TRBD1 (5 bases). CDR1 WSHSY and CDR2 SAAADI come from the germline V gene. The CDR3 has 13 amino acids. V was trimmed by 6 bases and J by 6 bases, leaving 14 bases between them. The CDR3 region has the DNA TGCGCCAGCAGCCTCAGGGAAGGGCATGGCTACACCTTC. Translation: CASSLREGHGYTF.